The subject of this entry is one T cell receptor beta chain. The source of the sample is a study of patients and donors after allogeneic stem cell transplantation. TCRdb recomputed calls from the RT-PCR reads with MiXCR, one row per CDR3 protein. The data contain 85,000 to 90,000 distinct CDR3 sequences, 40% to 60% of them singletons. The germline gives CDR1 MNHNS, CDR2 SASEGT. Trimming removed 7 bases at V and 0 bases at J, with 13 bases between. The CDR3 is 15 residues long. The sequence was obtained from a human donor who was either an allogeneic HSCT recipient or a stem cell or donor lymphocyte infusion donor (not recorded which). It is not recorded whose cells these are; they may come from a transplant donor. The sequencing sample was made of blood, either unsorted or a sorted T cell fraction (not recorded which). J is TRBJ1-3 and V is TRBV6-1; a weak D match, TRBD1 (5 bases). This chain's CDR3 is CASKRDRDSGNTIYF. The CDR3 DNA sequence: TGTGCCAGCAAGAGGGACCGTGACTCTGGAAACACCATATATTTT.